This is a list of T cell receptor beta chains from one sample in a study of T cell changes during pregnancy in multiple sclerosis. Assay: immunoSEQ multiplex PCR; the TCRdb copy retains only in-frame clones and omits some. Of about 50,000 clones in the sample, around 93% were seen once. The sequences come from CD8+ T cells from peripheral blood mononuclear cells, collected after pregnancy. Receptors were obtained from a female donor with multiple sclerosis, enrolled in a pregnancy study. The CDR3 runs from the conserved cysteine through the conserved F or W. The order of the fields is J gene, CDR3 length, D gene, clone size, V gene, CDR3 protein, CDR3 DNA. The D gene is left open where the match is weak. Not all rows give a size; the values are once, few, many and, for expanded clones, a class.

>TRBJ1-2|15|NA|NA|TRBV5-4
CASSPATEGPYGYTF
TGTGCCAGCAGCCCGGCGACGGAGGGCCCCTATGGCTACACCTTC
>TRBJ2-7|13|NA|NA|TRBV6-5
CASSYPGSYEQYF
TGTGCCAGCAGTTATCCCGGTTCCTACGAGCAGTACTTC
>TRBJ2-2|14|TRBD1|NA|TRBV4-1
CASTRQGNTGELFF
TGCGCCAGCACCCGACAGGGGAACACCGGGGAGCTGTTTTTT
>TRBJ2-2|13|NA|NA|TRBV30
CAWNPVGGGELFF
TGTGCCTGGAACCCAGTGGGGGGCGGGGAGCTGTTTTTT
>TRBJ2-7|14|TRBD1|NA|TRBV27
CASSDRGGVYEQYF
TGTGCCAGCAGTGACAGGGGTGGGGTCTACGAGCAGTACTTC
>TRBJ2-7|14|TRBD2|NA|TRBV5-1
CASNPLGGGVEQYF
TGCGCCAGCAATCCCCTTGGCGGGGGGGTCGAGCAGTACTTC
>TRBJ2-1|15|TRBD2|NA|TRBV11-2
CASSLRGGVGNEQFF
TGTGCCAGCAGCTTACGCGGGGGGGTTGGCAATGAGCAGTTCTTC
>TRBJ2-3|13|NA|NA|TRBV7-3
CASSWGRTDTQYF
TGTGCCAGCAGCTGGGGGCGTACAGATACGCAGTATTTT
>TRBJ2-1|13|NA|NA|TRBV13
CASSPTGYNEQFF
TGTGCCAGCAGCCCTACGGGCTACAATGAGCAGTTCTTC
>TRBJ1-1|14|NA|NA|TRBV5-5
CASSSGLEGTEAFF
TGTGCCAGCAGCTCAGGACTCGAGGGAACTGAAGCTTTCTTT
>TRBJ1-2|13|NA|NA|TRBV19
CASTPTDLLGYTF
TGTGCCAGTACCCCGACAGACCTCTTGGGCTACACCTTC
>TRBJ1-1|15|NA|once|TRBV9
CASSVAYGGGTEAFF
TGTGCCAGCAGCGTAGCTTACGGGGGAGGCACTGAAGCTTTCTTT
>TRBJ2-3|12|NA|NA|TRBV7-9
CASSSNQGSQYF
TGTGCCAGCAGCTCAAACCAGGGGTCGCAGTATTTT
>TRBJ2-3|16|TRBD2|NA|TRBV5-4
CASSSLAGGITDTQYF
TGTGCCAGCAGCTCGTTAGCGGGGGGGATCACAGATACGCAGTATTTT
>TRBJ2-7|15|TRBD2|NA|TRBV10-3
CAISEPRGGSYEQYF
TGTGCCATCAGTGAGCCTCGGGGGGGCTCCTACGAGCAGTACTTC
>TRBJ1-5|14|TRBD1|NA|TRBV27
CASSQDRVDQPQHF
TGTGCCAGCAGTCAGGACAGGGTAGATCAGCCCCAGCATTTT
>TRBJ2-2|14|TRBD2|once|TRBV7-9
CASSRLAGAGELFF
TGTGCCAGCAGCCGACTAGCGGGGGCTGGGGAGCTGTTTTTT
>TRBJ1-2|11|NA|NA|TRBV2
CASSLVNGYTF
TGTGCCAGCAGTTTAGTCAATGGCTACACCTTC
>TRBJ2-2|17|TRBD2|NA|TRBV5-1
CASSLGVAGGKTGELFF
TGCGCCAGCAGCTTGGGGGTAGCGGGGGGAAAGACCGGGGAGCTGTTTTTT
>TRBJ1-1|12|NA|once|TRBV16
CARSLGNTEAFF
TGTGCCAGGAGTCTAGGGAACACTGAAGCTTTCTTT
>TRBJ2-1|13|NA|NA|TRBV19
CASSPGVYNEQFF
TGTGCCAGTAGCCCGGGAGTTTACAATGAGCAGTTCTTC
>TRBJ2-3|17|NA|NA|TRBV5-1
CASSFATGVGSTDTQYF
TGCGCCAGCAGCTTCGCCACAGGCGTGGGGAGCACAGATACGCAGTATTTT
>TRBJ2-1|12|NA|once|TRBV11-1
CASSFGSDEQFF
TGTGCCAGCAGCTTCGGAAGCGATGAGCAGTTCTTC
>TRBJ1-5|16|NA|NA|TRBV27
CASSPKVPGGNQPQHF
TGTGCCAGCAGTCCAAAGGTCCCCGGGGGAAACCAGCCCCAGCATTTT
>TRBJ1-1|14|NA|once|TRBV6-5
CASSYSNGYTEAFF
TGTGCCAGCAGTTACTCGAACGGTTATACTGAAGCTTTCTTT
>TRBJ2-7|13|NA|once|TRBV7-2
CASSLLPPREQYF
TGTGCCAGCAGCTTATTACCACCTAGGGAGCAGTACTTC
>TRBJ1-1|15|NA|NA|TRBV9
CASSFSPGQNTEAFF
TGTGCCAGCAGCTTTAGCCCAGGACAGAACACTGAAGCTTTCTTT
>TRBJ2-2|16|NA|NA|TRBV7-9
CASSPLAGRNTGELFF
TGTGCCAGCAGCCCATTGGCGGGCCGTAACACCGGGGAGCTGTTTTTT
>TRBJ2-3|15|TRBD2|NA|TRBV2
CASIIRLAAGDTQYF
TGTGCCAGCATAATAAGACTAGCGGCCGGAGATACGCAGTATTTT
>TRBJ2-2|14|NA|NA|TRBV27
CASSLAGLTGELFF
TGTGCCAGCAGTTTAGCGGGTTTGACCGGGGAGCTGTTTTTT
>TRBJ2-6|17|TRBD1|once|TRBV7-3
CASSRQGATSGANVLTF
TGTGCCAGCAGCAGACAGGGGGCCACCTCTGGGGCCAACGTCCTGACTTTC
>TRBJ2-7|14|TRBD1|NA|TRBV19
CASTPGQGSYEQYF
TGTGCCAGCACTCCGGGACAGGGCTCGTACGAGCAGTACTTC
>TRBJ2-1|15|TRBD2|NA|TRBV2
CASSEAGGIYNEQFF
TGTGCCAGCAGTGAGGCGGGGGGAATATACAATGAGCAGTTCTTC
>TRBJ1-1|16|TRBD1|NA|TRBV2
CASSRKRQGVNTEAFF
TGTGCCAGCAGTCGGAAAAGACAGGGTGTGAACACTGAAGCTTTCTTT
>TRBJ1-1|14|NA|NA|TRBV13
CASSLGGGNTEAFF
TGTGCCAGCAGCTTAGGAGGGGGAAACACTGAAGCTTTCTTT
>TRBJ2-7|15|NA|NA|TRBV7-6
CASSPGQIPTVGQYF
TGTGCCAGCAGCCCAGGACAGATCCCTACAGTCGGGCAGTACTTC
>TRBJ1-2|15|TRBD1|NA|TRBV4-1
CASSQEDRGLYGYTF
TGCGCCAGCAGCCAAGAGGACAGGGGGCTGTATGGCTACACCTTC
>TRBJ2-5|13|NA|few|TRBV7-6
CASSSRNRETQYF
TGTGCCAGCAGCTCGAGGAATCGGGAGACCCAGTACTTC
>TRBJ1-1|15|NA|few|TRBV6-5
CASSYSGQGNTEAFF
TGTGCCAGCAGTTACTCGGGACAAGGGAACACTGAAGCTTTCTTT
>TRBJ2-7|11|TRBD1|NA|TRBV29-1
CSILDRVEQYF
TGCAGCATATTGGACAGGGTTGAGCAGTACTTC
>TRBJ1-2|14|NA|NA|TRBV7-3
CASARRAGDYGYTF
TGTGCCAGCGCTAGGAGGGCGGGGGACTATGGCTACACCTTC
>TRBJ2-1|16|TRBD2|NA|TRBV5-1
CASSPGTSGGWDEQFF
TGCGCCAGCAGCCCTGGGACTAGCGGGGGTTGGGATGAGCAGTTCTTC